Below are 23 T cell receptor beta chains sequenced from a single sample in a study of CD8 T cells in ankylosing spondylitis. MiXCR was run by TCRdb on the 5' RACE reads, yielding one entry per CDR3 protein. The sample shows a few hundred thousand distinct CDR3 sequences, about 12% of them seen only once. Study-wide points: A TCR beta motif of 8 or 9 highly homologous variants appeared characteristic of ankylosing spondylitis blood.

For these TCRs, the target antigens are not known. Sequenced input: blood, either unsorted or a sorted T cell fraction (not recorded which). Receptors were obtained from a male donor with ankylosing spondylitis.

The gene calls are TRBV10-2 and TRBJ2-1, with TRBD1 as a possible D gene (6 bases). Trimming took off 7 bases at V and 5 bases at J, with 12 bases between the two ends. The germline V gene has CDR1 WSHSY and CDR2 SAAADI. The CDR3 length is 13 residues. CDR3 in DNA: TGCGCCAGCAATGGGGGCGGCCACAATGAGCAGTTCTTC. It encodes CASNGGGHNEQFF.

The chain carries TRBV7-9 and TRBJ2-1; tentatively, D is TRBD2 (5 bases). V dropped 5 bases and J dropped 1 base, with 15 bases sitting between them. The germline V gene encodes CDR1 SEHNR and CDR2 FQNEAQ (reference sequence). The CDR3 runs to 16 residues. The CDR3 protein is CASSPKRTVSYNEQFF. CDR3 coding DNA: TGTGCCAGCAGCCCCAAGCGGACTGTATCCTACAATGAGCAGTTCTTC. Looking up the rest from reference TRBV7-9 and TRBJ2-1 gives the full variable domain: DTGVSQNPRHKITKRGQNVTFRCDPISEHNRLYWYRQTLGQGPEFLTYFQNEAQLEKSRLLSDRFSAERPKGSFSTLEIQRTEQGDSAMYLCASSPKRTVSYNEQFFGPGTRLTVL.

V and J are TRBV2 and TRBJ2-3; possible D gene TRBD1, 5 bases. Germline CDR1 SNHLY, CDR2 FYNNEI. The germline V and J ends were trimmed by 1 base and 5 bases, with 7 bases remaining between them. The CDR3 consists of 13 residues. The CDR3 loop reads CASSEVQGDTQYF. The CDR3 bases are TGTGCCAGCAGTGAAGTGCAGGGAGATACGCAGTATTTT.

The chain has TRBV2 and TRBJ2-2; D gene unclear. Germline CDR1 reads SNHLY; CDR2 reads FYNNEI. The CDR3 runs 15 residues. V was clipped by 4 bases and J by 5 bases, with 14 bases between them. The CDR3 reads CASSGFWGGTGELFF. The CDR3, as DNA: TGTGCCAGCAGTGGATTTTGGGGTGGAACCGGGGAGCTGTTTTTT.

This clonotype has a handful of counts. The rearrangement joins TRBV5-1 to TRBJ1-6; 9 bases align to TRBD1. Germline V gene data show CDR1 as SGHRS and CDR2 as YFSETQ. This CDR3 has 16 residues. With 4 bases clipped from V and 7 bases from J, the junction kept 9 bases outside the gene matches. The CDR3 spells CASSEIRTGENSPLHF. The CDR3 DNA sequence: TGCGCCAGCAGCGAAATCAGGACAGGGGAAAATTCACCCCTCCACTTT.

This rearrangement joins TRBV5-1 to TRBJ2-1, with TRBD2 matching over 13 bases. This CDR3 spans 17 amino acids. The J segment lost 0 bases and the V segment lost 4 bases, leaving 4 bases of the junction unmatched. Germline CDR1 is SGHRS and CDR2 is YFSETQ. The CDR3: CASSRGLAGFSYNEQFF. DNA of the CDR3: TGCGCCAGCAGCCGGGGACTAGCGGGGTTCTCCTACAATGAGCAGTTCTTC.

The chain employs TRBV12-5 and TRBJ2-7; unclear D gene. CDR1 LGHNT and CDR2 FRNRAP come from the germline V gene. This CDR3 spans 13 amino acids. The V gene lost 4 bases and the J gene lost 2 bases, with 9 bases spanning the gap. Here the CDR3 reads CASGSSSTYEQYF. The CDR3 DNA sequence: TGTGCTAGTGGTTCCTCGAGTACCTACGAGCAGTACTTC.

The chain combines TRBV20-1 with TRBJ2-3; 10 bases align to TRBD2. The junction had 3 bases not matched to a gene; V was cut back by 1 base and J by 2 bases. CDR3 size: 15 residues. Per germline, CDR1 DFQATT and CDR2 SNEGSKA (reference sequence). This CDR3 reads CSARAGTSDTDTQYF. The CDR3 DNA follows: TGCAGTGCTAGAGCCGGGACTAGCGACACAGATACGCAGTATTTT.

This chain uses TRBV7-8 with TRBJ2-1; D may be TRBD1 (5 bases). In germline, CDR1 is SGHVS, CDR2 FQNEAQ. The CDR3 covers 18 residues. V was shortened by 4 bases and J by 3 bases, with 22 bases between the two germline ends. The CDR3 here is CASSSEGAGVVGYNEQFF. CDR3 nucleotides: TGTGCCAGCAGCTCGGAAGGGGCAGGCGTGGTCGGCTACAATGAGCAGTTCTTC.

This clonotype was detected only a few times. J is TRBJ2-3 and V is TRBV11-2, with 7 positions matching TRBD2. The V segment lost 1 base and the J segment 4 bases; nucleotides outside the gene matches: 5. The CDR3 extends over 15 amino acids. Per the germline V gene, CDR1 is SGHAT and CDR2 is FQNNGV. CDR3 region: CASSLAGLPADTQYF. CDR3 nucleotide sequence: TGTGCCAGCAGCTTAGCGGGACTACCCGCAGATACGCAGTATTTT.

This clonotype was seen only a few times. This sequence joins TRBV6-1 and TRBJ2-7, with D tentatively TRBD1 (8 bases). Trimming removed 5 bases at V and 1 base at J, with 12 bases between. The CDR3 extends over 14 amino acids. Per germline, CDR1 MNHNS and CDR2 SASEGT. The CDR3, as DNA: TGTGCCAGCAGTCAACAGGGGGGGTCCTACGAGCAGTACTTC. Protein sequence: CASSQQGGSYEQYF.

This clonotype was counted a few times. The chain employs TRBV5-1 and TRBJ2-5, with 7 bases matching TRBD2. The germline gives CDR1 SGHRS, CDR2 YFSETQ. V trimming: 4 bases; J trimming: 5 bases; junction bases outside the gene matches: 8. The CDR3 contains 14 residues. Here the CDR3 DNA reads TGCGCCAGCAGCGGACCGGGAGGATGGGAGACCCAGTACTTC. It translates to CASSGPGGWETQYF.

The table lists this clonotype with many counts. The chain links TRBV20-1 to TRBJ2-1, with a possible D match to TRBD2 (5 bases). There are 14 residues in the CDR3. Trimming shortened V by 6 bases and J by 5 bases, and 17 bases separated the two germline ends. The germline V gene encodes CDR1 DFQATT and CDR2 SNEGSKA (reference sequence). The CDR3 sequence: CSAPDLARHNEQFF. DNA for the CDR3: TGCAGTGCCCCGGACTTGGCTCGGCACAATGAGCAGTTCTTC.

CDR3 amino acids: CASSPQTNTEAFF. CDR3 coding DNA: TGCGCCAGCAGCCCCCAGACGAACACTGAAGCTTTCTTT. This chain uses TRBV5-1 with TRBJ1-1; D uncertain. V was trimmed by 4 bases and J by 1 base, leaving 8 bases between them. Germline V gene sequence: CDR1 SGHRS, CDR2 YFSETQ. The CDR3 is 13 amino acids.

V and J are TRBV12-3 or TRBV12-4 and TRBJ2-7; 8 bases align to TRBD2. With 3 bases clipped from V and 3 bases from J, the junction kept 1 base outside the gene matches. The CDR3 runs to 13 residues. CDR3 protein: CASSFGGDYEQYV. The CDR3 bases are TGTGCCAGCAGTTTCGGGGGGGACTACGAGCAGTACGTC.

This clonotype was counted ten times or more. The chain carries TRBV12-3 or TRBV12-4 and TRBJ2-1, with TRBD2 matching over 9 bases. The trim removed 1 base at V and 8 bases at J, leaving 6 bases unmatched. CDR3 length equals 15 residues. The CDR3 spells CASSLGGRAEYEQFF. In DNA form, the CDR3 reads TGTGCCAGCAGTTTAGGCGGGAGGGCTGAATATGAGCAGTTCTTC.

This clonotype was found many times. The rearrangement joins TRBV27 to TRBJ2-2; D uncertain. Germline V lookup: CDR1 MNHEY, CDR2 SMNVEV (reference sequence). The V and J ends lost 2 bases and 1 base respectively, with 5 bases between them. The CDR3 runs to 14 residues. CDR3 in DNA: TGTGCCAGCAGTTTACACAGGAACACCGGGGAGCTGTTTTTT. Translating gives CASSLHRNTGELFF.

This chain connects TRBV10-3 to TRBJ1-2; no clear D gene. The V end was cut by 0 bases, the J end by 2 bases, with 10 bases between. Germline loops: CDR1 ENHRY, CDR2 SYGVKD. CDR3 length equals 15 residues. CDR3 protein: CAISESRSDNYGYTF. The CDR3 nucleotides are TGTGCCATCAGTGAGTCGAGGTCCGACAACTATGGCTACACCTTC.

This clonotype occurred a few times. This chain joins TRBV2 and TRBJ2-3; D not certain. With 3 bases removed from V and 8 bases from J, the gap between germline ends came to 9 bases. The CDR3 is 12 residues long. Germline V gene data show CDR1 as SNHLY and CDR2 as FYNNEI. The CDR3 coding sequence is TGTGCCAGCAGTGAGGAACTCACTACGCAGTATTTT. Protein product: CASSEELTTQYF.

The chain combines TRBV3-1 with TRBJ1-5; a weak D match, TRBD1 (5 bases). The V and J ends lost 2 bases and 5 bases respectively, with 13 bases between them. Germline CDR1 reads LGHDT; CDR2 reads YNNKEL (reference sequence). This CDR3 has 15 residues. The CDR3 bases are TGTGCCAGCAGCCAATTCGGGGGAGGCGATCAGCCCCAGCATTTT. This translates into CASSQFGGGDQPQHF.

The chain has TRBV9 and TRBJ2-7; a weak D match, TRBD1 (6 bases). V was cut by 4 bases and J by 0 bases, with 20 bases left in between. Germline V CDR1 and CDR2: SGDLS, YYNGEE. The CDR3 loop spans 17 amino acids. CDR3 protein: CASSPQVQGSSSYEQYF. As DNA, the CDR3 is TGTGCCAGCAGCCCCCAAGTACAGGGATCGAGCTCCTACGAGCAGTACTTC.

The chain combines TRBV5-4 with TRBJ2-7; 10 bases line up with TRBD2. Germline-derived CDR1 and CDR2 are SGHNT and YYREEE (reference sequence). V trimming: 4 bases; J trimming: 5 bases; junction bases outside the gene matches: 6. The CDR3 length is 14 residues. The CDR3 region has the DNA TGTGCCAGCAGCAGACTAGCGGGTAACCACGAGCAGTACTTC. This gives the protein CASSRLAGNHEQYF.

At least ten counts were recorded for this clonotype. V is TRBV10-2 and J is TRBJ1-4; no clear D gene. Germline V gene lookup returns CDR1 WSHSY and CDR2 SAAADI. The CDR3 is made up of 13 amino acids. The V gene lost 0 bases and the J gene lost 8 bases, with 7 bases spanning the gap. CDR3 in amino acids: CASSESEREKLFF. The CDR3 DNA reads as TGCGCCAGCAGTGAGTCCGAGAGAGAAAAACTGTTTTTT.